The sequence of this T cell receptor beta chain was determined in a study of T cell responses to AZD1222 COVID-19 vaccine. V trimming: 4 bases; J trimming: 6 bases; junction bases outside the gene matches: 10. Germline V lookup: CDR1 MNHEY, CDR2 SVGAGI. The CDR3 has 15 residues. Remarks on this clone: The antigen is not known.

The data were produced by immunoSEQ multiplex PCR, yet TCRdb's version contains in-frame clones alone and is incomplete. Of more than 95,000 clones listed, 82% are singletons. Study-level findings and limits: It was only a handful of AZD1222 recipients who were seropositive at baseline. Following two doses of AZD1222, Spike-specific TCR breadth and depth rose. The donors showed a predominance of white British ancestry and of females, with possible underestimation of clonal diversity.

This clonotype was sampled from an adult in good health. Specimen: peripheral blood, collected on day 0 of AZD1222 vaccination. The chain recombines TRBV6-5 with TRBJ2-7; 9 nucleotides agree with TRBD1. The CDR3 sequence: CASSFPGTGPAEQYF. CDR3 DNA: TGTGCCAGCAGTTTCCCCGGGACAGGGCCTGCCGAGCAGTACTTC.